The entry that follows covers one TCR beta chain sequence. This clonotype registers as large (0.1 to 1%) within its sample. Base qualities are not provided; no much larger clone lies one nucleotide away. PBMCs were stained with CellTrace CFSE and grown for over five days in RPMI containing about 7.3% human serum and peptide pools at approximately 1 ug/mL each. Unfixed proliferating CD4 T cells were sorted on a BD FACSAria as live CD56-CD19-CD16-CD3+CD4+ CFSE-low cells. The enrolled adults were healthy, and microneutralization screening showed them to be seronegative for ZIKV, JEV, YFV, DENV and WNV. The samples were drawn from a phase 1 trial of an alum-adjuvanted Zika purified-inactivated virus (ZPIV) vaccine that was randomized, double-blinded and placebo-controlled. Peripheral blood mononuclear cells were isolated by standard procedure and were kept frozen in liquid nitrogen until use. The record originates from a study of Japanese encephalitis immunity and Zika vaccine responses (dated by TCRdb to about 2021). Looking at the study overall: Each included participant got alum-adjuvanted ZPIV three times, at weeks 0, 4 and 28, with every dose being 5.0 ug. A two-dose regimen of JEV vaccine (IXIARO), with doses given 28 days apart, was administered to roughly 13 participants two to three months before the first ZPIV dose. Before ZPIV, twelve participants were given one dose of YFV vaccine (YF-VAX), while eight or nine participants were flavivirus-naive. For TCR sequencing, six or seven representative participants were chosen from each pre-vaccination group, with samples at week 0 (after pre-vaccination, before ZPIV) and week 52. TCR repertoires were also analyzed from three flavivirus-naive individuals at weeks 2, 6 and 52 after starting ZPIV vaccination. Stimulations used ZIKV structural-protein peptide pools split into flavivirus-conserved and non-conserved sets, or JEV or YFV peptides matching the pre-vaccination. The ZIKV peptides, 15-mers that overlapped by 11 residues, were chosen for containing NetMHCpan/NetMHCII-predicted epitopes with affinity below 50 nM. The study tested whether CD4 T cell responses to the Zika vaccine were shaped by prior Japanese encephalitis virus (JEV) or yellow fever virus (YFV) vaccination. What the research found in general, with its limitations: After ZPIV, a significant decrease in repertoire richness of CD4 T cells responding to conserved ZIKV epitopes was observed in JEV-pre-vaccinated donors. Only a few individuals showed CD8 T cell responses to the ZIKV peptide pools, and those responses were of very low magnitude. Samples were clustered by participant, with no similarity observed between individuals, suggesting that no public TCRs were detected. Higher repertoire similarity across time-points and stimulations was observed in JEV-pre-vaccinated donors than in YFV-pre-vaccinated donors, indicating that more clonotypes were common to ZIKV and JEV stimulation. The analysis covered only a subset of trial participants who had three doses and adequate samples, rather than the whole vaccinated cohort. Sample size limitations prevented peptide-pool deconvolution, so the individual peptides driving cross-reactive responses were not identified.

The method behind the library was 5' RACE. Before sequencing, TCRbeta libraries were pooled in proportion to the sorted cell numbers of each library. Total RNA was extracted from sorted cells with RNAzol RT, and cDNA was synthesized with an oligo(dT) primer and a template-switching oligo. The TCRbeta V-CDR3-J region was amplified by PCR between a SMARTer oligo primer and a TCRbeta constant-region primer using Kapa HiFi. A second PCR added Illumina adaptors and sample-specific index barcodes, with HighPrep bead cleanup and Bioanalyzer confirmation of a roughly 650 bp band. Libraries were sequenced on an Illumina MiSeq with 2x151 bp paired-end reads. The authors' analysis ran thus. An in-house Java program demultiplexed the reads, and MiXCR assigned TCRbeta annotations and counted clonotypes. To assess repertoire overlap, Morisita-Horn indices from the R package vegan were used, along with UPGMA clustering and Circos plots of recurring clonotypes. Shannon diversity and richness were normalized to the highest possible value given the input cell numbers, yielding values from 0 to 1. CDR3beta sequences were aligned using MUSCLE, distances were calculated using SeqinR, and multidimensional scaling was plotted in R. TCRdb ran its own pipeline on the public reads, namely fastp trimming at Q25 and MiXCR clone calling, and kept in-frame beta chains. All rows with the same CDR3 protein become a single entry with the most common DNA and genes. None of the V and J calls come from the authors' own analysis; TCRdb made them. The sample table holds about 480 distinct CDR3 sequences, of which 1.8% were seen once. The ten most abundant clones make up roughly a quarter of the sample.

The starting material was antigen-activated CD4+ T cells from blood, cultured, obtained during a Zika inactivated vaccine study. This sequence originates from an adult woman who received an inactivated Zika virus vaccine.

The bases are TGCGCCAGCAGCCCCCCGACTGAAGCTGGGGCCAACGTCCTGACTTTC. Its amino acids are CASSPPTEAGANVLTF. The chain employs TRBV5-1 and TRBJ2-6, with no confident D gene call. V drops 4 bases and J drops 2 bases, leaving 13 bases in between. CDR1 and CDR2 (SGHRS, YFSETQ) derive from the germline V gene. The CDR3 has 16 amino acids, counting the end cysteine and phenylalanine. The DNA shown is the 48-base CDR3, in frame from base 1.